These 19 T cell receptor beta chains originate from one sample sequenced in a study of long-term antiretroviral therapy in people with HIV. The assay used was immunoSEQ (version v3.0), run at survey level. TCRdb keeps only in-frame clones here, not all; method: immunoSEQ multiplex PCR. The table includes 10,000 to 15,000 clones, around 77% detected once. Sequencing used unsorted PBMCs, obtained 0.5 years before starting antiretroviral therapy. The receptors were sampled from a woman aged 40 to 50 with HIV.

V gene TRBV4-2 combines with J gene TRBJ1-2, with 10 bases that match TRBD1. Germline V CDR1 and CDR2: LGHNA, YNFKEQ. This CDR3 spans 15 amino acids. Trimming removed 3 bases from V and 8 bases from J; junction bases left unmatched: 9. CDR3 sequence (DNA): TGTGCCAGCAGCCAGCCGACAGGGGGCTCTGAAGGCTACACCTTC. Residues: CASSQPTGGSEGYTF.

The CDR3 protein is CASSYSPGGEQYF. The CDR3 region has the DNA TGTGCCAGCAGTTACTCGCCGGGAGGCGAGCAGTACTTC. V and J are TRBV6-6 and TRBJ2-7, with TRBD2 matching 7 bases. This CDR3 has 13 amino acids. V trimming: 0 bases; J trimming: 6 bases; junction bases outside the gene matches: 2. Germline values: CDR1 MNHNY, CDR2 SVGAGI (reference sequence).

The CDR3 spells CASTTTGTSGGLNEQFF. The DNA for the CDR3 is TGTGCCAGTACCACGACCGGGACTAGCGGGGGCCTCAATGAGCAGTTCTTC. This chain connects TRBV19 to TRBJ2-1; 14 bases are shared with TRBD2. The junction had 11 bases not matched to a gene; V was cut back by 7 bases and J by 6 bases. CDR1 and CDR2 (germline): LNHDA, SQIVND (reference sequence). The CDR3 sequence is 17 residues long.

The CDR3 region is CASSDPLLAGAYEQYF. DNA for the CDR3: TGTGCCAGCAGTGACCCCCTTCTAGCGGGAGCCTACGAGCAGTACTTC. V usage is TRBV6-1 and J usage is TRBJ2-7; 10 nucleotides line up with TRBD2. Germline CDR1 and CDR2: MNHNS and SASEGT. The CDR3 has 16 amino acids. V shed 3 bases and J 2 bases; nucleotides not matched to a gene: 7.

Only a few counts were recorded for this clone. The CDR3, as DNA: TGTGCCAGCAGTCTCGGCCCGCTGAACACTGAAGCTTTCTTT. Residues: CASSLGPLNTEAFF. This rearrangement joins TRBV25-1 to TRBJ1-1; D is unresolved. V was trimmed by 5 bases and J by 0 bases, leaving 10 bases between them. CDR3 length: 14 amino acids. Looked up from germline, CDR1 is MGHDK and CDR2 is SYGVNS.

V gene TRBV5-1 combines with J gene TRBJ2-7; D is undetermined. V lost 0 bases and J 0 bases, leaving 10 bases between the germline ends. Germline values: CDR1 SGHRS, CDR2 YFSETQ. The CDR3 covers 15 residues. CDR3 protein: CASSLASTASYEQYF. The CDR3 DNA reads as TGCGCCAGCAGCTTGGCGTCGACGGCCTCCTACGAGCAGTACTTC.

The V and J genes are TRBV11-2 and TRBJ1-1; D uncertain. V was clipped by 8 bases and J by 3 bases, with 13 bases between them. The CDR3 runs to 13 residues. Germline CDR1 is SGHAT and CDR2 is FQNNGV. The CDR3 spells CASRGLPDTEAFF. The DNA for the CDR3 is TGTGCCAGCCGGGGTCTCCCGGACACTGAAGCTTTCTTT. Complete variable domain (other parts from reference TRBV11-2 and TRBJ1-1): EAGVAQSPRYKIIEKRQSVAFWCNPISGHATLYWYQQILGQGPKLLIQFQNNGVVDDSQLPKDRFSAERLKGVDSTLKIQPAKLEDSAVYLCASRGLPDTEAFFGQGTRLTVV.

The chain carries TRBV7-8 and TRBJ2-1; possibly TRBD1 for D (7 bases). The CDR3 extends over 17 amino acids. Germline CDR1 SGHVS, CDR2 FQNEAQ. The V gene lost 5 bases and the J gene lost 8 bases, with 25 bases spanning the gap. The CDR3 sequence is CASSPGGGTYSFYEQFF. DNA of the CDR3: TGTGCCAGCAGCCCAGGGGGTGGGACTTACAGTTTCTATGAGCAGTTCTTC.

The chain is built from TRBV5-1 and TRBJ2-5; 10 bases line up with TRBD1. V lost 0 bases, J lost 5 bases, and 4 bases stayed unmatched. CDR3 length: 15 amino acids. Germline V CDR1 and CDR2: SGHRS, YFSETQ. The CDR3 here is CASSLAATGGETQYF. Written as DNA, the CDR3 is TGCGCCAGCAGCTTGGCGGCGACAGGGGGCGAGACCCAGTACTTC.

The V gene is TRBV6-1, the J gene TRBJ1-1, with D hard to call. This CDR3 is built from 14 residues. Germline-derived CDR1 and CDR2 are MNHNS and SASEGT. Trimming took off 5 bases at V and 5 bases at J, with 15 bases between the two ends. The CDR3 spells CASSLSSLGTEAFF. The CDR3 DNA follows: TGTGCCAGCAGTCTCTCGTCACTCGGGACTGAAGCTTTCTTT.

The CDR3 region has the DNA TGTGCCAGTCAAGTCAGGAGCATCAATAGCAATCAGCCCCAGCATTTT. As protein: CASQVRSINSNQPQHF. The V gene is TRBV19, the J gene TRBJ1-5; D uncertain. V lost 8 bases and J 0 bases, leaving 17 bases between the germline ends. The CDR3 sequence is 16 residues long. Germline V gene data show CDR1 as LNHDA and CDR2 as SQIVND (reference sequence).

This chain uses TRBV6-1 with TRBJ1-5; maybe TRBD1 (5 bases). Germline-derived CDR1 and CDR2 are MNHNS and SASEGT. The CDR3 consists of 16 residues. The germline V and J ends were trimmed by 2 bases and 7 bases, with 18 bases remaining between them. This CDR3 reads CASSEPGKGRGQPQHF. CDR3 nucleotide sequence: TGTGCCAGCAGTGAACCCGGGAAGGGGCGAGGCCAGCCCCAGCATTTT.

This clone was counted once. J is TRBJ2-5 and V is TRBV27, with D possibly matching TRBD1 (5 bases). Germline V CDR1 and CDR2: MNHEY, SMNVEV (reference sequence). The length of the CDR3 is 15 residues. The V gene lost 2 bases and the J gene lost 5 bases, with 15 bases spanning the gap. The CDR3 spells CASSLGQGVRETQYF. CDR3 DNA: TGTGCCAGCAGTTTAGGGCAGGGCGTGAGGGAGACCCAGTACTTC.

The table lists this clone with a few counts. V usage is TRBV19 and J usage is TRBJ2-3; D perhaps matches TRBD1 (6 bases). Germline values: CDR1 LNHDA, CDR2 SQIVND (reference sequence). The CDR3 is 17 amino acids. V lost 0 bases and J 2 bases, leaving 15 bases between the germline ends. CDR3 region: CASSIDLGTTITDTQYF. CDR3 nucleotide sequence: TGTGCCAGTAGTATAGATCTGGGGACAACCATCACAGATACGCAGTATTTT.

J is TRBJ1-1 and V is TRBV27, with D perhaps matching TRBD1 (5 bases). The V end was cut by 3 bases, the J end by 1 base, with 18 bases between. Germline V gives CDR1 MNHEY, CDR2 SMNVEV (reference sequence). This CDR3 is 17 amino acids long. The chain's CDR3 is CASSFWGFGGENTEAFF. CDR3 nucleotide sequence: TGTGCCAGCAGTTTTTGGGGGTTTGGCGGTGAGAACACTGAAGCTTTCTTT.

The chain uses TRBV6-1 and TRBJ1-4; D unclear. CDR1 MNHNS and CDR2 SASEGT come from the germline V gene. This CDR3 has 16 amino acids. V lost 2 bases and J lost 0, with 10 bases in between. CDR3 coding DNA: TGTGCCAGCAGTGAACAGTCAGGAGCAACTAATGAAAAACTGTTTTTT. Its protein product is CASSEQSGATNEKLFF.

The rearrangement uses TRBV25-1 and TRBJ2-5; D remains unclear. This CDR3 has 15 amino acids. Trimming removed 2 bases at V and 2 bases at J, with 12 bases between. CDR1 and CDR2 (germline): MGHDK, SYGVNS. Here the CDR3 reads CASSEGYGRQETQYF. The CDR3 nucleotides are TGTGCCAGCAGTGAAGGGTACGGGCGTCAAGAGACCCAGTACTTC. Filled out from reference TRBV25-1 and TRBJ2-5, the complete variable domain reads EADIYQTPRYLVIGTGKKITLECSQTMGHDKMYWYQQDPGMELHLIHYSYGVNSTEKGDLSSESTVSRIRTEHFPLTLESARPSHTSQYLCASSEGYGRQETQYFGPGTRLLVL.

The gene calls are TRBV9 and TRBJ1-2, with 9 nucleotides matching TRBD1. CDR1 and CDR2 from the germline V gene are SGDLS and YYNGEE. The junction had 11 bases not matched to a gene; V was cut back by 3 bases and J by 8 bases. The CDR3 covers 15 residues. CDR3 region: CASSAEDRGFYGYTF. The CDR3, as DNA: TGTGCCAGCAGCGCAGAGGACAGGGGTTTTTACGGCTACACCTTC.

The chain combines TRBV19 with TRBJ2-7, with D perhaps TRBD1 (6 bases). The CDR3 length is 15 residues. Deletions cut 0 bases from V and 2 bases from J, with 11 bases between. Germline values: CDR1 LNHDA, CDR2 SQIVND (reference sequence). The CDR3 here is CASSIETGAPYEQYF. The CDR3 DNA sequence: TGTGCCAGTAGTATAGAGACAGGAGCCCCCTACGAGCAGTACTTC. Full variable domain (outside the CDR3, taken from reference TRBV19 and TRBJ2-7): DGGITQSPKYLFRKEGQNVTLSCEQNLNHDAMYWYRQDPGQGLRLIYYSQIVNDFQKGDIAEGYSVSREKKESFPLTVTSAQKNPTAFYLCASSIETGAPYEQYFGPGTRLTVT.